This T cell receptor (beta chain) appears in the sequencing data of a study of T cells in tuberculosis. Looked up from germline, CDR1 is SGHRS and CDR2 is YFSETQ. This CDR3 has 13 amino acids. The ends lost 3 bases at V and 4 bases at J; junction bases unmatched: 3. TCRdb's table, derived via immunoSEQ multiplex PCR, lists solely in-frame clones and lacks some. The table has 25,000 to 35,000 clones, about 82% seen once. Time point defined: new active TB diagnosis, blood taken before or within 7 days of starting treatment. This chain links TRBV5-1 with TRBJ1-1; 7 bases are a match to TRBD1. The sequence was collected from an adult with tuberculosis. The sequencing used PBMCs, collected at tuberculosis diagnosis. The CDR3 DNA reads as TGCGCCAGCAGCTGGGCAGGGGGCACTGAAGCTTTCTTT. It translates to CASSWAGGTEAFF.